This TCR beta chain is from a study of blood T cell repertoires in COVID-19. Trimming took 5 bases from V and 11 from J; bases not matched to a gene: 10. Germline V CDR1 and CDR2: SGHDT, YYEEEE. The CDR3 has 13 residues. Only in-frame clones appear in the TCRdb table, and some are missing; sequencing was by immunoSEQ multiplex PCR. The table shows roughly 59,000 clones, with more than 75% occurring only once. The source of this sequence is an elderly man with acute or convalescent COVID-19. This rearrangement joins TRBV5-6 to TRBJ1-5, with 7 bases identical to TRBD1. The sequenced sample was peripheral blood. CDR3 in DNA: TGTGCCAGCAGGCGACAGGGCGGCGGGACCCAGCATTTT. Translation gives CASRRQGGGTQHF.